Listed here are 21 T cell receptor beta chains from one sample, sequenced in a study of shared T cell receptors in the human thymus (dated by TCRdb to the early 2020s). Library preparation used the immunoSEQ multiplex PCR assay. Held by TCRdb, this immuneACCESS table contains in-frame sequences only and omits some clones. Under half of the omission traces to an unresolved V gene where checked; the cause of the rest is unknown. This sample comprises some 760,000 clones, approximately 83% of them detected only once. Jointly, the top ten make up around 0.0094% of the sample. The sample also formed part of further work on human thymus T cells.

Sample: thymocytes. Receptors originate from a girl younger than two with a congenital heart defect. Donor details come from another sample of the same person, matched by shared clones.

The genes are TRBV18 and TRBJ1-1; 7 bases are a match to TRBD1. This CDR3 has 15 amino acids. Germline loops: CDR1 KGHSH, CDR2 LQKENI. The ends lost 7 bases at V and 4 bases at J; junction bases unmatched: 12. As DNA, the CDR3 is TGTGCCAGCTTACGAAAGACAGGGTGGGTCACTGAAGCTTTCTTT. Its translation is CASLRKTGWVTEAFF.

There are a few counts of this clone. This chain joins TRBV5-6 and TRBJ1-1; D is uncertain. The CDR3 loop spans 17 amino acids. Per the germline V gene, CDR1 is SGHDT and CDR2 is YYEEEE. The germline V and J ends were trimmed by 0 bases and 0 bases, with 15 bases remaining between them. The CDR3 loop is CASSLADRSNLNTEAFF. CDR3 DNA: TGTGCCAGCAGCTTGGCCGATCGAAGCAATTTGAACACTGAAGCTTTCTTT. Complete variable domain (other parts from reference TRBV5-6 and TRBJ1-1): DAGVTQSPTHLIKTRGQQVTLRCSPKSGHDTVSWYQQALGQGPQFIFQYYEEEERQRGNFPDRFSGHQFPNYSSELNVNALLLGDSALYLCASSLADRSNLNTEAFFGQGTRLTVV.

The CDR3: CAWSVPRGDTGELFF. CDR3 DNA sequence: TGTGCCTGGAGTGTCCCGCGGGGAGACACCGGGGAGCTGTTTTTT. This chain uses TRBV30 with TRBJ2-2, with D perhaps matching TRBD2 (6 bases). The V and J ends lost 0 bases and 3 bases respectively, with 11 bases between them. Germline V gives CDR1 GTSNPN, CDR2 SVGIG (reference sequence). This CDR3 has 15 residues.

The chain recombines TRBV7-9 with TRBJ1-2; no clear D gene. Trimming removed 1 base at V and 0 bases at J, with 15 bases between. The germline V gene has CDR1 SEHNR and CDR2 FQNEAQ (reference sequence). The CDR3 sequence is 17 residues long. Written as DNA, the CDR3 is TGTGCCAGCAGCTTAGGGCACCCGAAGAAAGCTAACTATGGCTACACCTTC. Protein sequence: CASSLGHPKKANYGYTF.

This chain joins TRBV29-1 and TRBJ1-4; 7 nucleotides align to TRBD1. J lost 4 bases, V lost 1 base, and 9 bases had no gene match. The germline CDR1 and CDR2 sequences are SQVTM and ANQGSEA. The CDR3 is 16 residues long. The CDR3 DNA is TGCAGCGTTGAAGTTCTCTCGGGACAGAATAATGAAAAACTGTTTTTT. Translated: CSVEVLSGQNNEKLFF.

This chain uses TRBV7-9 with TRBJ1-4; D remains ambiguous. The germline V gene has CDR1 SEHNR and CDR2 FQNEAQ (reference sequence). Trimming stripped 4 bases from V and 7 bases from J, with 10 bases between. CDR3 size: 13 residues. The CDR3: CASSYPPGEKLFF. Here the CDR3 DNA reads TGTGCCAGCAGCTATCCTCCGGGTGAAAAACTGTTTTTT.

This rearrangement joins TRBV5-1 to TRBJ2-1, with D possibly TRBD2 on 6 matching bases. Germline CDR1 reads SGHRS; CDR2 reads YFSETQ. Between the trimmed V and J ends, which lost 1 base and 6 bases, there was a span of 20 bases. The CDR3 sequence is 17 residues long. The CDR3 here is CASSLWATSPITNEQFF. DNA for the CDR3: TGCGCCAGCAGCTTGTGGGCAACTAGCCCTATTACCAATGAGCAGTTCTTC. The full variable domain, rest sourced from reference TRBV5-1 and TRBJ2-1, is KAGVTQTPRYLIKTRGQQVTLSCSPISGHRSVSWYQQTPGQGLQFLFEYFSETQRNKGNFPGRFSGRQFSNSRSEMNVSTLELGDSALYLCASSLWATSPITNEQFFGPGTRLTVL.

The DNA for the CDR3 is TGTGCCAGCACCCCTGGGGGGACAGGTCTCTACGAGCAGTACTTC. The encoded protein is CASTPGGTGLYEQYF. The J gene is TRBJ2-7, the V gene TRBV5-5; 8 nucleotides align to TRBD1. The V segment lost 6 bases and the J segment 3 bases; nucleotides outside the gene matches: 11. The CDR3 has 15 residues. Germline V lookup: CDR1 SGHKS, CDR2 YYEKEE (reference sequence).

The CDR3 coding sequence is TGTGCCATCAGTGAGTCGACAGGGCGCCGGGCGGGGCTAGAAGCTTTCTTT. Translated: CAISESTGRRAGLEAFF. The chain combines TRBV10-3 with TRBJ1-1; TRBD1 agrees at 7 bases. V was clipped by 0 bases and J by 8 bases; unmatched bases: 15. This CDR3 region has 17 residues. The germline V gene has CDR1 ENHRY and CDR2 SYGVKD.

V gene TRBV5-4 combines with J gene TRBJ2-1; 13 nucleotides agree with TRBD2. V gave up 4 bases and J gave up 0 bases; unmatched junction bases: 7. This CDR3 contains 18 residues. Germline V gene data show CDR1 as SGHNT and CDR2 as YYREEE (reference sequence). Here the CDR3 DNA reads TGTGCCAGCAGCAGACTAGCGGGGGGACCCAGCTCCTACAATGAGCAGTTCTTC. Its protein product is CASSRLAGGPSSYNEQFF.

This sequence joins TRBV6-1 and TRBJ2-7; 7 bases agree with TRBD1. The CDR3 runs to 14 residues. Losses at the gene ends were 5 bases for V and 2 bases for J; bases not matched to a gene: 6. The germline gives CDR1 MNHNS, CDR2 SASEGT. In DNA, the CDR3 is TGTGCCAGCAGTTTCTCCGACAGGGCCTACGAGCAGTACTTC. This sequence encodes CASSFSDRAYEQYF.

The chain combines TRBV19 with TRBJ2-1; 9 positions match TRBD1. The germline CDR1 and CDR2 sequences are LNHDA and SQIVND (reference sequence). CDR3 size: 20 residues. Trimming took 4 bases from V and 1 from J; bases not matched to a gene: 17. CDR3 residues: CASSNRHIRTGVSSYNEQFF. CDR3 bases: TGTGCCAGTAGTAATCGACACATTCGGACAGGGGTCAGTTCCTACAATGAGCAGTTCTTC. The whole variable domain, filled in from reference TRBV19 and TRBJ2-1, reads DGGITQSPKYLFRKEGQNVTLSCEQNLNHDAMYWYRQDPGQGLRLIYYSQIVNDFQKGDIAEGYSVSREKKESFPLTVTSAQKNPTAFYLCASSNRHIRTGVSSYNEQFFGPGTRLTVL.

The chain carries TRBV12-5 and TRBJ1-6; 8 nucleotides agree with TRBD1. CDR1 and CDR2 from the germline V gene are LGHNT and FRNRAP. The CDR3 runs 16 residues. The V segment lost 2 bases and the J segment 5 bases; nucleotides outside the gene matches: 5. The CDR3 nucleotides read TGTGCTAGTGGTTTGATACGACAGGGGCATAATTCACCCCTCCACTTT. As protein: CASGLIRQGHNSPLHF.

In DNA, the CDR3 is TGTGCCAGCACCCTGTACAGGGCAGATACGCAGTATTTT. Translated, it gives CASTLYRADTQYF. The chain recombines TRBV7-9 with TRBJ2-3, with D perhaps TRBD1 (6 bases). Trimming took 7 bases from V and 4 from J, leaving 12 bases between them. CDR1 and CDR2 (germline): SEHNR, FQNEAQ (reference sequence). There are 13 residues in the CDR3.

This chain links TRBV5-4 with TRBJ1-1, with 9 bases identical to TRBD1. CDR1 and CDR2 from the germline V gene are SGHNT and YYREEE (reference sequence). The CDR3 is made up of 14 amino acids. V shed 5 bases, J shed 10 bases, and the junction held 12 bases outside the gene matches. CDR3 coding DNA: TGTGCCAGCAGTAAAGACAGGGGGAGAATTGGAGCTTTCTTT. It codes for CASSKDRGRIGAFF.

The CDR3 DNA follows: TGTGCCAGCAGCTTAACTAGCGGGGGGGTAGATGAGCAGTTCTTC. Encoded protein: CASSLTSGGVDEQFF. The J gene is TRBJ2-1, the V gene TRBV5-6; TRBD2 aligns across 13 bases. The CDR3 has 15 residues. Per germline, CDR1 SGHDT and CDR2 YYEEEE. V was pared by 2 bases and J by 8 bases, with 4 bases of the junction left unmatched.

The chain employs TRBV4-1 and TRBJ2-1; 12 bases match TRBD2. CDR1 is MGHRA, CDR2 YSYEKL, per germline. The CDR3 sequence is 19 residues long. The trim removed 2 bases at V and 3 bases at J, leaving 11 bases unmatched. CDR3 nucleotides: TGCGCCAGCAGCCAACAACCTCTAGCGGGGGGGCCGGTCTACAATGAGCAGTTCTTC. Translation: CASSQQPLAGGPVYNEQFF.

In DNA form, the CDR3 reads TGTGCCAGCACACCGCGAAGCGGGGACTCCTACAATGAGCAGTTCTTC. Its translation is CASTPRSGDSYNEQFF. The chain is built from TRBV7-9 and TRBJ2-1, with 7 bases lining up with TRBD2. CDR1 and CDR2 (germline): SEHNR, FQNEAQ (reference sequence). The V and J ends lost 7 bases and 0 bases, in that order; junction bases with no gene match: 9. The CDR3 spans 16 residues.

J is TRBJ1-2 and V is TRBV4-3; a weak D match, TRBD1 (5 bases). Germline CDR1 reads LGHNA; CDR2 reads YSLEER. There are 16 residues in the CDR3. The V and J ends lost 0 bases and 4 bases respectively, with 15 bases between them. DNA for the CDR3: TGCGCCAGCAGCCAAGATTGGTCAGGGCTTGGCTATGGCTACACCTTC. Amino acid sequence: CASSQDWSGLGYGYTF.

Comment on this clone: Other nucleotide sequences from this sample produce the same CDR3. The chain has TRBV5-1 and TRBJ1-2, with unresolved D. Germline CDR1 SGHRS, CDR2 YFSETQ. The V gene lost 0 bases and the J gene lost 6 bases, with 6 bases spanning the gap. This CDR3 is 12 amino acids long. The CDR3 region is CASSLAEDGYTF. The DNA for the CDR3 is TGCGCCAGCAGCTTGGCGGAGGATGGCTACACCTTC.

The chain couples TRBV20-1 to TRBJ2-5; maybe TRBD1 (6 bases). With 4 bases removed from V and 9 bases from J, the gap between germline ends came to 12 bases. Germline lookup yields CDR1 DFQATT and CDR2 SNEGSKA (reference sequence). The CDR3 length is 11 residues. CDR3 loop: CSANNPGAQYF. The CDR3 DNA reads as TGCAGTGCTAATAACCCAGGGGCCCAGTACTTC.